These 21 T cell receptor beta chains originate from one sample sequenced in a study of shared clonotypes between healthy human individuals. The protocol was immunoSEQ multiplex PCR, while the TCRdb copy is restricted to in-frame clones and leaves out a portion. Counted here are roughly 2.5 million clones, around nine tenths occurring once; the ten biggest clones make up under 0.15%. Sequencing was carried out using naive CD4+ T cells sorted from blood. The subset: CD45RA+ positively selected. All receptors come from a man aged 18-30 years in good health.

The chain recombines TRBV18 with TRBJ2-3; TRBD2 aligns across 8 bases. Germline CDR1 is KGHSH and CDR2 is LQKENI. The CDR3 is 15 residues long. V lost 6 bases and J lost 2; bases outside the gene matches: 7. The CDR3 sequence is CASSLTSGPTDTQYF. The CDR3, as DNA: TGTGCCAGCTCCCTAACTAGCGGCCCCACAGATACGCAGTATTTT.

The chain combines TRBV10-1 with TRBJ2-7; 7 nucleotides match TRBD2. Losses at the gene ends were 8 bases for V and 3 bases for J; bases not matched to a gene: 13. The CDR3 runs to 15 residues. Germline V CDR1 and CDR2: WNHNN, SYGVQD (reference sequence). CDR3 nucleotides: TGCGCCAGCTATGTACAGCGGGAACTCTACTACGAGCAGTACTTC. Translation: CASYVQRELYYEQYF.

This chain links TRBV18 with TRBJ2-1; 7 bases line up with TRBD1. The germline V gene has CDR1 KGHSH and CDR2 LQKENI. This CDR3 spans 15 amino acids. V gave up 5 bases and J gave up 5 bases; unmatched junction bases: 9. CDR3 loop: CASSATGRGHNEQFF. Written as DNA, the CDR3 is TGTGCCAGCTCAGCGACAGGGCGAGGTCACAATGAGCAGTTCTTC.

The V gene is TRBV2, the J gene TRBJ1-2; D is undetermined. Per the germline V gene, CDR1 is SNHLY and CDR2 is FYNNEI. With 5 bases removed from V and 5 bases from J, the gap between germline ends came to 6 bases. The CDR3 is 11 amino acids. The CDR3 spells CASSLGYGYTF. CDR3 sequence (DNA): TGTGCCAGCAGTCTGGGGTATGGCTACACCTTC.

In its sample, this clone was seen once. The chain links TRBV28 to TRBJ1-1; 8 bases match TRBD1. The germline CDR1 and CDR2 sequences are MDHEN and SYDVKM. With 5 bases clipped from V and 4 bases from J, the junction kept 9 bases outside the gene matches. This CDR3 comprises 15 residues. The CDR3 DNA sequence: TGTGCCAGCAGTCCCCCACAGGGGGGAGTCACTGAAGCTTTCTTT. Amino acid sequence: CASSPPQGGVTEAFF.

J is TRBJ1-2 and V is TRBV29-1; the match to TRBD1 covers 8 bases. V lost 3 bases, J lost 1 base, and 10 bases stayed unmatched. CDR3 length: 16 residues. CDR1 is SQVTM and CDR2 is ANQGSEA in the germline V gene. CDR3: CSVDPGQGTDNYGYTF. The CDR3 nucleotides read TGCAGCGTTGATCCCGGACAGGGAACTGATAACTATGGCTACACCTTC.

The chain joins TRBV19 to TRBJ1-5; D may be TRBD1 (5 bases). This CDR3 has 15 amino acids. CDR1 is LNHDA and CDR2 is SQIVND in the germline V gene (reference sequence). V was pared by 5 bases and J by 6 bases, with 17 bases between. The CDR3 sequence: CASSPRSGTGQPQHF. The CDR3 nucleotides read TGTGCCAGTAGTCCCCGGTCAGGGACGGGTCAGCCCCAGCATTTT.

This rearrangement joins TRBV7-3 to TRBJ2-5; perhaps D is TRBD1 or TRBD2 (6 bases each). Germline CDR1 and CDR2: SGHTA and FQGTGA. The CDR3 consists of 16 residues. Trimming removed 1 base at V and 0 bases at J, with 12 bases between. DNA of the CDR3: TGTGCCAGCAGCTTAATTGGAGGGGGGAACCAAGAGACCCAGTACTTC. This encodes CASSLIGGGNQETQYF.

The J gene is TRBJ2-3, the V gene TRBV11-2; 14 nucleotides align to TRBD2. The germline V gene encodes CDR1 SGHAT and CDR2 FQNNGV. This CDR3 is 19 amino acids long. V lost 5 bases, J lost 1 base, and 11 bases stayed unmatched. CDR3 nucleotides: TGTGCCAGCAGCCTACCGGGACTAGCGGGAGACCTACGCACAGATACGCAGTATTTT. Translating it yields CASSLPGLAGDLRTDTQYF. The entire variable domain, with the rest obtained from reference TRBV11-2 and TRBJ2-3, is as follows: EAGVAQSPRYKIIEKRQSVAFWCNPISGHATLYWYQQILGQGPKLLIQFQNNGVVDDSQLPKDRFSAERLKGVDSTLKIQPAKLEDSAVYLCASSLPGLAGDLRTDTQYFGPGTRLTVL.

The chain combines TRBV2 with TRBJ1-3; 8 nucleotides line up with TRBD1. V trimming: 4 bases; J trimming: 0 bases; junction bases outside the gene matches: 5. Germline V gene sequence: CDR1 SNHLY, CDR2 FYNNEI. The CDR3 has 16 residues. The CDR3 region is CASSGQGINSGNTIYF. The CDR3 DNA is TGTGCCAGCAGTGGACAGGGGATAAACTCTGGAAACACCATATATTTT.

Remarks on this clone: Within the sample, other DNA sequences also encode this same CDR3. The gene calls are TRBV15 and TRBJ2-1, with 8 bases that match TRBD1. CDR3 length equals 14 residues. Germline V CDR1 and CDR2: LNHNV, YYDKDF (reference sequence). J lost 4 bases, V lost 5 bases, and 4 bases had no gene match. The CDR3 DNA sequence: TGTGCCACCAGCTTAAGACAGGGGTACAATGAGCAGTTCTTC. It yields the protein CATSLRQGYNEQFF.

V gene TRBV19 combines with J gene TRBJ1-6; possibly TRBD1 for D (6 bases). CDR1 and CDR2 from the germline V gene are LNHDA and SQIVND (reference sequence). V lost 8 bases and J lost 6, with 11 bases in between. The CDR3 length is 13 residues. In DNA form, the CDR3 reads TGTGCCAGTGCTACAGGGTTTAATTCACCCCTCCACTTT. Translating gives CASATGFNSPLHF.

The CDR3 bases are TGTGCCAGCAGTTTGACAGGACCAGATACGCAGTATTTT. This gives the protein CASSLTGPDTQYF. The rearrangement joins TRBV28 to TRBJ2-3, with D tentatively TRBD1 (6 bases). Looked up from germline, CDR1 is MDHEN and CDR2 is SYDVKM. Trimming shortened V by 3 bases and J by 4 bases, and 8 bases separated the two germline ends. This CDR3 is 13 amino acids long.

The chain has TRBV10-3 and TRBJ1-2; 9 bases agree with TRBD1. With V trimmed by 0 bases and J by 4 bases, 9 bases remained unmatched. Germline values: CDR1 ENHRY, CDR2 SYGVKD. The CDR3 loop spans 17 amino acids. This CDR3 is CAISESRVKDRGYGYTF. In DNA form, the CDR3 reads TGTGCCATCAGTGAGTCAAGGGTTAAGGACAGGGGCTATGGCTACACCTTC.

This CDR3 reads CASSSSGYGYTF. CDR3 DNA sequence: TGTGCCAGCAGCTCGTCGGGTTACGGCTACACCTTC. The rearrangement links TRBV11-3 to TRBJ1-2; D gene ambiguous. Looked up from germline, CDR1 is SGHNT and CDR2 is YENEEA. Trimming took 4 bases from V and 8 from J, leaving 11 bases between them. The CDR3 length is 12 residues.

The chain combines TRBV19 with TRBJ1-5; TRBD1 is a possible D gene (5 bases). With 8 bases removed from V and 1 base from J, the gap between germline ends came to 12 bases. The germline V gene has CDR1 LNHDA and CDR2 SQIVND (reference sequence). The CDR3 contains 14 residues. The CDR3 coding sequence is TGTGCCAGTCTCCTGTGGGGGAGCAATCAGCCCCAGCATTTT. It encodes CASLLWGSNQPQHF.

This clone was found once. V gene TRBV10-1 combines with J gene TRBJ1-2; maybe TRBD1 (6 bases). Germline loops: CDR1 WNHNN, CDR2 SYGVQD (reference sequence). The CDR3 contains 13 residues. CDR3 sequence (DNA): TGCGCAAGAGGGAGGGGGGCTAACTATGGCTACACCTTC. Encoded protein: CARGRGANYGYTF.

This sequence joins TRBV5-6 and TRBJ2-1; 7 bases are a match to TRBD2. The CDR3 runs to 16 residues. V trimming: 4 bases; J trimming: 12 bases; junction bases outside the gene matches: 19. The germline gives CDR1 SGHDT, CDR2 YYEEEE. This CDR3 is CASSAGPSGLLGGQFF. The CDR3 DNA reads as TGTGCCAGCAGCGCGGGCCCTAGCGGCCTCCTTGGGGGGCAGTTCTTC.

The rearrangement joins TRBV5-1 to TRBJ2-7; 7 bases align to TRBD2. Trimming took 4 bases from V and 0 from J; bases not matched to a gene: 13. This CDR3 is 17 amino acids long. CDR1 SGHRS and CDR2 YFSETQ come from the germline V gene. CDR3 residues: CASSIYPSGPSSYEQYF. In DNA, the CDR3 is TGCGCCAGCAGCATATACCCTAGCGGCCCTAGCTCCTACGAGCAGTACTTC.

The chain combines TRBV5-1 with TRBJ1-6, with D unclear. V was trimmed by 0 bases and J by 0 bases, leaving 4 bases between them. Per the germline V gene, CDR1 is SGHRS and CDR2 is YFSETQ. The CDR3 length is 15 residues. CDR3 in DNA: TGCGCCAGCAGCTTGGAGGACTCCTATAATTCACCCCTCCACTTT. Amino acid sequence: CASSLEDSYNSPLHF.

This clone was seen just once. The J gene is TRBJ2-7, the V gene TRBV19; 10 bases match TRBD1. Germline trimming cut 3 bases from V and 3 bases from J; bases unmatched to any gene: 8. Per the germline V gene, CDR1 is LNHDA and CDR2 is SQIVND (reference sequence). This CDR3 comprises 16 residues. CDR3 bases: TGTGCCAGTAGTATGTCCGGGACAGGGGCGGGCTACGAGCAGTACTTC. Translated, it gives CASSMSGTGAGYEQYF.